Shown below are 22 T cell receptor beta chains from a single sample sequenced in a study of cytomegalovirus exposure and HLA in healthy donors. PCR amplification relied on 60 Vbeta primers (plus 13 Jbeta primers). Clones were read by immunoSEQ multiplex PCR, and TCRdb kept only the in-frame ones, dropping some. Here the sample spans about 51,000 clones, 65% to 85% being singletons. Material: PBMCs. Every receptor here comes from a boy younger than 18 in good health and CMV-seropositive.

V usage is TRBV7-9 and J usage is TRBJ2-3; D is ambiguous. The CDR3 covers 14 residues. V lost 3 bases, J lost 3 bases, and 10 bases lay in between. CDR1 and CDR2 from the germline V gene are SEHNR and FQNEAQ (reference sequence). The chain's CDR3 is CASSLLYGTDTQYF. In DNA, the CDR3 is TGTGCCAGCAGCTTGCTATATGGTACAGATACGCAGTATTTT.

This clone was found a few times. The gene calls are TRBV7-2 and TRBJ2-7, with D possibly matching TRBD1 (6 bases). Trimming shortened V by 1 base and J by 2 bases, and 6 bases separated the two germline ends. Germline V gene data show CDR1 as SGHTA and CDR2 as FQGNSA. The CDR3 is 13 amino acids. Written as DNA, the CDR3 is TGTGCCAGCAGCTTAGGGGGGCCCTACGAGCAGTACTTC. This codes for CASSLGGPYEQYF. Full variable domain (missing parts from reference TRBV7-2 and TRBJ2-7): GAGVSQSPSNKVTEKGKDVELRCDPISGHTALYWYRQSLGQGLEFLIYFQGNSAPDKSGLPSDRFSAERTGGSVSTLTIQRTQQEDSAVYLCASSLGGPYEQYFGPGTRLTVT.

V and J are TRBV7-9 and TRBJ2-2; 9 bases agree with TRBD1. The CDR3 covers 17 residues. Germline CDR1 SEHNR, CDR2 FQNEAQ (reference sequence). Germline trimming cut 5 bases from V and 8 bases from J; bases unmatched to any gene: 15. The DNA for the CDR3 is TGTGCCAGCAGCATTTCCGGGACAGGGCCATCAGGGGGGGAGCTGTTTTTT. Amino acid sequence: CASSISGTGPSGGELFF.

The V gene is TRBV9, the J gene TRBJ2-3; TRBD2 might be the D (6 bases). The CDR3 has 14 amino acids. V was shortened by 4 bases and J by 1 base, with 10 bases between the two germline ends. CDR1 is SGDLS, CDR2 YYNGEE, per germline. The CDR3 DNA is TGTGCCAGCAGCACTGGAGGGGGCACAGATACGCAGTATTTT. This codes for CASSTGGGTDTQYF.

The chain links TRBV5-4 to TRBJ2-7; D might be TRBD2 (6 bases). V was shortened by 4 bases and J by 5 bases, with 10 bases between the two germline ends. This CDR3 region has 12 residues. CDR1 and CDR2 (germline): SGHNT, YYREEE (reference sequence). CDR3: CASSGGSNEQYF. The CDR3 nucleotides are TGTGCCAGCAGCGGAGGGTCCAACGAGCAGTACTTC.

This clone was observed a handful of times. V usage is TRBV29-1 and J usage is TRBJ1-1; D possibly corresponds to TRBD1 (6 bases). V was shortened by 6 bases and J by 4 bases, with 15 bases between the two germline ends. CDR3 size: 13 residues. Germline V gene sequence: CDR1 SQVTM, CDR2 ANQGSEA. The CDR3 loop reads CSVDSRGSTEAFF. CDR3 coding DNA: TGCAGCGTGGACAGCAGGGGAAGCACTGAAGCTTTCTTT.

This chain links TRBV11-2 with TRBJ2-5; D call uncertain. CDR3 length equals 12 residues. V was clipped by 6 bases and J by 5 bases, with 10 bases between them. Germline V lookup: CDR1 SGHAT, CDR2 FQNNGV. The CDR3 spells CASSWLGETQYF. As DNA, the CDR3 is TGTGCCAGCAGTTGGCTCGGGGAGACCCAGTACTTC.

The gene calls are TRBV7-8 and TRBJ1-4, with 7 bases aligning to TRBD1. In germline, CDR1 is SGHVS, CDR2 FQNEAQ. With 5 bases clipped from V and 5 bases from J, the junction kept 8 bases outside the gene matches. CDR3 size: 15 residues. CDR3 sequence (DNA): TGTGCCAGCAGCACCCGGACAGGATTGAATGAAAAACTGTTTTTT. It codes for CASSTRTGLNEKLFF.

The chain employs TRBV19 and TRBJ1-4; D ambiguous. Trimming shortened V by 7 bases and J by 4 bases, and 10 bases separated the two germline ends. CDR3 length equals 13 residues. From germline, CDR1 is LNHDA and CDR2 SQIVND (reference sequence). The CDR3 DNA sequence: TGTGCCAGTATGAACCAGAATAATGAAAAACTGTTTTTT. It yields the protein CASMNQNNEKLFF.

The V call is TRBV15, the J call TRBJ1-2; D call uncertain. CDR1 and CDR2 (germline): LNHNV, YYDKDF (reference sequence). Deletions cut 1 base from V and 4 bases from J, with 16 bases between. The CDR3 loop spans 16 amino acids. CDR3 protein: CATSRGTGRRIYGYTF. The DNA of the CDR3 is TGTGCCACCAGCAGAGGCACGGGTAGGCGTATCTATGGCTACACCTTC.

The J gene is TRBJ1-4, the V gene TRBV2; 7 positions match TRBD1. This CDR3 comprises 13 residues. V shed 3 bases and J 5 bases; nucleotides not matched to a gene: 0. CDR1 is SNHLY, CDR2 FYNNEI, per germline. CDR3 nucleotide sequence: TGTGCCAGCAGTGAGGACAGGAATGAAAAACTGTTTTTT. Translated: CASSEDRNEKLFF.

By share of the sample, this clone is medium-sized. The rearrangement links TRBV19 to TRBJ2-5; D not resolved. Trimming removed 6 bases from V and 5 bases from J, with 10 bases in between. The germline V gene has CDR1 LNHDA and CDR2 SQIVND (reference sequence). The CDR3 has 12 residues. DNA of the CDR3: TGTGCCAGTAGAGACCCCAGGGAGACCCAGTACTTC. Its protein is CASRDPRETQYF.

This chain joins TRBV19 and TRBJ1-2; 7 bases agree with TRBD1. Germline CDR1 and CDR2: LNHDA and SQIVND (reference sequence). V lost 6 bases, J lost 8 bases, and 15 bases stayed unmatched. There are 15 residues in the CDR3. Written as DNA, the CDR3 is TGTGCCAGTAGGAGAGGGGGCCAAGGATCGGGGGGCTACACCTTC. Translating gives CASRRGGQGSGGYTF.

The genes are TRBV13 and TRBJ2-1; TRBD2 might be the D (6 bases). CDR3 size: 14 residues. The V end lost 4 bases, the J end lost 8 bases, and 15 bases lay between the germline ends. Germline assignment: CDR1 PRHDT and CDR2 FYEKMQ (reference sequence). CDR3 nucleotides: TGTGCCAGCAGCTGCCTCTCGGCGGGGTATGAGCAGTTCTTC. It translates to CASSCLSAGYEQFF.

CDR3 loop: CSVGGQGLNTEAFF. CDR3 sequence (DNA): TGCAGCGTTGGGGGACAGGGGTTGAACACTGAAGCTTTCTTT. The rearrangement joins TRBV29-1 to TRBJ1-1, with 10 bases that match TRBD1. Germline CDR1 is SQVTM and CDR2 is ANQGSEA. J was trimmed by 0 bases and V by 4 bases; bases with no gene match: 2. The CDR3 consists of 14 residues.

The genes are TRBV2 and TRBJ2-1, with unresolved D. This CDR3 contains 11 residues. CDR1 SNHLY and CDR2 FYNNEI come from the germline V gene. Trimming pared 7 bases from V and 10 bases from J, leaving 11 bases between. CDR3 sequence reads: CASIGEWEQFF. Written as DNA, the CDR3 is TGTGCCAGCATAGGAGAGTGGGAGCAGTTCTTC.

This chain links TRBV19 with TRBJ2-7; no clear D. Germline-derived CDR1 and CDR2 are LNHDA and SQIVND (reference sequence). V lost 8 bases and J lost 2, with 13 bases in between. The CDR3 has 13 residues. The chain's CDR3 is CASSPGKPYEQYF. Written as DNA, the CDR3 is TGTGCCAGTTCCCCGGGTAAACCCTACGAGCAGTACTTC.

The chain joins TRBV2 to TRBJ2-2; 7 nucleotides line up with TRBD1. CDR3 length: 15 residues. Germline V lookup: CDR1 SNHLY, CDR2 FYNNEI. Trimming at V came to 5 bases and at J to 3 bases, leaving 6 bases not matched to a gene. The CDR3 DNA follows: TGTGCCAGCAGTAAAGACAGGGCGGACACCGGGGAGCTGTTTTTT. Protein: CASSKDRADTGELFF.

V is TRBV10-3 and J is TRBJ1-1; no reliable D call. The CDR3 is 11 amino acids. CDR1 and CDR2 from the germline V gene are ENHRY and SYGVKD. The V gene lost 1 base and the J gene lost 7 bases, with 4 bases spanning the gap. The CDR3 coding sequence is TGTGCCATCAGTGAGTACAGTGAAGCTTTCTTT. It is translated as CAISEYSEAFF.

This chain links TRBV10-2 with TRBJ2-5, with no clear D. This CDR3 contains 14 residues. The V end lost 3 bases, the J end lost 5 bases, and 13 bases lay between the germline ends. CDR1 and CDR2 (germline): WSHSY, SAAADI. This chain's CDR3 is CASSDPARLETQYF. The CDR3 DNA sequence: TGCGCCAGCAGTGACCCAGCTAGATTGGAGACCCAGTACTTC.

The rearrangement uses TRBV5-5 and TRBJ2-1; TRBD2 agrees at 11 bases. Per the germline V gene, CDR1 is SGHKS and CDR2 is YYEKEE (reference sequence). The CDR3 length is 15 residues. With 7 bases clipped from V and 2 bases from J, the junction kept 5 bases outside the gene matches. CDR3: CASASGGSPYNEQFF. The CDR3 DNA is TGTGCCAGCGCTAGCGGGGGGTCCCCCTACAATGAGCAGTTCTTC.

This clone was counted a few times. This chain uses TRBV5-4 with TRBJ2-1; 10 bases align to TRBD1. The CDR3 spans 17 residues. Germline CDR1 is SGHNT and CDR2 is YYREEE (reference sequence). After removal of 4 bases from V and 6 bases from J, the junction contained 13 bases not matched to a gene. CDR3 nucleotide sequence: TGTGCCAGCAGCGGAACACCCCGGGACAGGGGAGGCAATGAGCAGTTCTTC. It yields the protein CASSGTPRDRGGNEQFF.